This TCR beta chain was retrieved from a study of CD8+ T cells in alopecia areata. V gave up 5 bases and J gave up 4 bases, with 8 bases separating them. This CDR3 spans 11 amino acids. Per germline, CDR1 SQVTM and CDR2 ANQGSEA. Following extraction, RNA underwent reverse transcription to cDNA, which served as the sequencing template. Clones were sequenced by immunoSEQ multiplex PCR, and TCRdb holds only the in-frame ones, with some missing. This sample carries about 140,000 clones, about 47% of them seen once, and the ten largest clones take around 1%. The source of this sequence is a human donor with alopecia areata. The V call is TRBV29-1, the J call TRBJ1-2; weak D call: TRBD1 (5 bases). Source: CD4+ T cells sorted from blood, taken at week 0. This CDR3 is CSVLDSYGYTF. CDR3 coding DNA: TGCAGCGTTCTTGACAGCTATGGCTACACCTTC.